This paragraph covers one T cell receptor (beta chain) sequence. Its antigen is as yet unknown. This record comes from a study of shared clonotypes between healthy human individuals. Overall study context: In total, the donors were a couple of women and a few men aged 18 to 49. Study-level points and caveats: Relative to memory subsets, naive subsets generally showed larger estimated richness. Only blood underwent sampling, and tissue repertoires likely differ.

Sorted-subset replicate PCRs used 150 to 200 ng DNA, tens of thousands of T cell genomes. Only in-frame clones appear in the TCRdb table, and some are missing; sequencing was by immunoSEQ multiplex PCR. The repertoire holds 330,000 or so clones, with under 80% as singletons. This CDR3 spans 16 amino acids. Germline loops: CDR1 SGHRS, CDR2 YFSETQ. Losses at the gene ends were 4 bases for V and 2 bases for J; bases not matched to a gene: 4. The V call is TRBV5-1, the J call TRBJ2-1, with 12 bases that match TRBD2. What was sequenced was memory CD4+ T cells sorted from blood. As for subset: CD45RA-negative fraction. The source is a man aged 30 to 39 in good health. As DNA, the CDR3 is TGCGCCAGCAGCGCCGGACTAGCGGGACCCTACAATGAGCAGTTCTTC. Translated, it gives CASSAGLAGPYNEQFF.